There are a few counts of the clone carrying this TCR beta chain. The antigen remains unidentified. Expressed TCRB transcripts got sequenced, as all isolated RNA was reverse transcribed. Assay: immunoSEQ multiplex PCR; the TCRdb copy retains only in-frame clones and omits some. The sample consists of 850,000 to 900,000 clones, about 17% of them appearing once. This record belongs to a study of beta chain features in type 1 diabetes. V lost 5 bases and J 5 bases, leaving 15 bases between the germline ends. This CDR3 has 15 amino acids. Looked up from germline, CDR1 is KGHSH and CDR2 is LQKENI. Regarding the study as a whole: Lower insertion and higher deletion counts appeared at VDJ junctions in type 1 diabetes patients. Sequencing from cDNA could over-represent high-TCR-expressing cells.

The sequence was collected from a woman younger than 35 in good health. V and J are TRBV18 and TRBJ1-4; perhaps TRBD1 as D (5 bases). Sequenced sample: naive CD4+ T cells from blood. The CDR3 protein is CASSSLSGTNEKLFF. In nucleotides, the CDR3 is TGTGCCAGCTCATCCCTCAGTGGGACGAATGAAAAACTGTTTTTT.